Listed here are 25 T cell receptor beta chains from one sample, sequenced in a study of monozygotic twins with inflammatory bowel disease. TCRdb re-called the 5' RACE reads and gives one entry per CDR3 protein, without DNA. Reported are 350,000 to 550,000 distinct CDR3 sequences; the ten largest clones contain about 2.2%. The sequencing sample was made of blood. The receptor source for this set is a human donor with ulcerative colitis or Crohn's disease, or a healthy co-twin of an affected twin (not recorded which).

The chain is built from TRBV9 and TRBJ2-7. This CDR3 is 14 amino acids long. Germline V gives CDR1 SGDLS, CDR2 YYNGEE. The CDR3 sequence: CASSVEQSSYEQYF. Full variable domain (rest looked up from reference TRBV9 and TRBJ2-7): DSGVTQTPKHLITATGQRVTLRCSPRSGDLSVYWYQQSLDQGLQFLIQYYNGEERAKGNILERFSAQQFPDLHSELNLSSLELGDSALYFCASSVEQSSYEQYFGPGTRLTVT.

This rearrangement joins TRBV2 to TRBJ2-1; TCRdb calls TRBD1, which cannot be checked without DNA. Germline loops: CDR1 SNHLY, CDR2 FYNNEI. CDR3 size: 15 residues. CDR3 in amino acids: CASSEYRGHGNEQFF.

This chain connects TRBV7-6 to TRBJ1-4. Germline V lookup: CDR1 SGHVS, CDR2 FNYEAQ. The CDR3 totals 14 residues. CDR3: CASSLGPLVEKLFF.

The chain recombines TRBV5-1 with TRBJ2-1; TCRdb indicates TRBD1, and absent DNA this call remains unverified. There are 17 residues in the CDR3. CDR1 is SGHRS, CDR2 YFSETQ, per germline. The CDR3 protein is CASSAAGTGVLDNEQFF.

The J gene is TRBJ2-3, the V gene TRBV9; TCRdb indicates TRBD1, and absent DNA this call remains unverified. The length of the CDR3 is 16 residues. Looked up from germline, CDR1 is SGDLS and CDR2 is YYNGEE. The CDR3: CASSAGGGQRTDTQYF.

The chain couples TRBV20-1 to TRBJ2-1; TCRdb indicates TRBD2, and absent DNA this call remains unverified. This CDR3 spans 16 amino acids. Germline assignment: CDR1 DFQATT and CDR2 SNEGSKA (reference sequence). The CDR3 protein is CSASPVGLASYNEQFF.

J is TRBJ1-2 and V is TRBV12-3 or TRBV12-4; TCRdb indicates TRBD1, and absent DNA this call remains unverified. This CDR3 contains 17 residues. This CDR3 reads CASRDRGLEGQNYGYTF.

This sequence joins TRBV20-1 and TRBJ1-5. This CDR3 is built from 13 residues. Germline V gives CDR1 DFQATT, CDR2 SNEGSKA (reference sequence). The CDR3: CSAGSGGNQPQHF.

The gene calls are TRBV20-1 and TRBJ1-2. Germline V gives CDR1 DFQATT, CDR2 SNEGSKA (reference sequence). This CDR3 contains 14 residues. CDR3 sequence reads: CSGFRDKRVYGYTF.

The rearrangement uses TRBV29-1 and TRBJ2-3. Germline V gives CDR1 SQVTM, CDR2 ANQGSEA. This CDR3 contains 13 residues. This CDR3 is CSVIGRTTDTQYF.

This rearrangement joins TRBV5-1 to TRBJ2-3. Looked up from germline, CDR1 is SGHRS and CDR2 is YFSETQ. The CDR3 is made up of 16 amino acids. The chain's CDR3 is CASSLASAVSTDTQYF.

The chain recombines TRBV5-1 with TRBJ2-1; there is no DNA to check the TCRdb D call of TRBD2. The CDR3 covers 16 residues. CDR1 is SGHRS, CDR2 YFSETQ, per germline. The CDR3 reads CASSSGTSGVYNEQFF.

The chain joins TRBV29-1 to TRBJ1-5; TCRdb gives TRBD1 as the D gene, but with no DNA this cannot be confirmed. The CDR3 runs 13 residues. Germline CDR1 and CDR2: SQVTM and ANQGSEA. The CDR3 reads CSAIQGNSQPQHF.

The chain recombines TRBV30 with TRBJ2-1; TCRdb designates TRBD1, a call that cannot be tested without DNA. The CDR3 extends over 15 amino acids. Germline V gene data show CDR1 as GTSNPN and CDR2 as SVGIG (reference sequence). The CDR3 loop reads CAWSAPGSSYNEQFF.

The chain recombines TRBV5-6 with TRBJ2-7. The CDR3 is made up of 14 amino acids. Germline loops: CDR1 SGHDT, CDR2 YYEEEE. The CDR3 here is CASSPDRGTYEQYF.

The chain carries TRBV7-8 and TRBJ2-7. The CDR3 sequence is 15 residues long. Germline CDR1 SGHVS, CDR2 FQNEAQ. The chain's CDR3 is CASSSEPGDSYEQYF.

The CDR3 spells CASSLNGQGWYEQYF. The rearrangement uses TRBV5-1 and TRBJ2-7; TCRdb returns TRBD1, unconfirmable since there is no DNA. The CDR3 covers 15 residues. Germline V CDR1 and CDR2: SGHRS, YFSETQ.

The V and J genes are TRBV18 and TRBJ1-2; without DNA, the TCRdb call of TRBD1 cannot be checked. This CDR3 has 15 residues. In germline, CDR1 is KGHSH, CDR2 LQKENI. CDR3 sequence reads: CASSRDRNAVYGYTF.

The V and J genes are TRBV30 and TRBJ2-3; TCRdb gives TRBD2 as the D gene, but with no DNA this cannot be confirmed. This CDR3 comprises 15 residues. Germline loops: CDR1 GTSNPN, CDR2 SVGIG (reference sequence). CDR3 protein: CAWSGHLAGSDTQYF.

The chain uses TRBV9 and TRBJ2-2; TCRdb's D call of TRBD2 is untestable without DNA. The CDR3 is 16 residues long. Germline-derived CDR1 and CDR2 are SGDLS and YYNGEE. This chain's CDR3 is CASSVGIAGNTGELFF. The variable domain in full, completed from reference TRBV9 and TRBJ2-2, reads DSGVTQTPKHLITATGQRVTLRCSPRSGDLSVYWYQQSLDQGLQFLIQYYNGEERAKGNILERFSAQQFPDLHSELNLSSLELGDSALYFCASSVGIAGNTGELFFGEGSRLTVL.

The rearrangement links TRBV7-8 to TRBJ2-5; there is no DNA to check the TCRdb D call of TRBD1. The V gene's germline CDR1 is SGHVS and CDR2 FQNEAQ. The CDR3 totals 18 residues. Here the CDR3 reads CASSLAGRGLRLRETQYF. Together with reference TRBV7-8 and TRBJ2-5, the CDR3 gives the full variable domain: GAGVSQSPRYKVAKRGQDVALRCDPISGHVSLFWYQQALGQGPEFLTYFQNEAQLDKSGLPSDRFFAERPEGSVSTLKIQRTQQEDSAVYLCASSLAGRGLRLRETQYFGPGTRLLVL.

This chain's CDR3 is CATLGGAQETQYF. The chain combines TRBV28 with TRBJ2-5; as DNA is missing, the TRBD1 call by TCRdb cannot be tested. CDR1 is MDHEN, CDR2 SYDVKM, per germline. This CDR3 has 13 residues.

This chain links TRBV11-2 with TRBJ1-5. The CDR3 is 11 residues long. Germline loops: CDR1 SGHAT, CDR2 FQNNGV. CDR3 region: CASRSEGPQHF.

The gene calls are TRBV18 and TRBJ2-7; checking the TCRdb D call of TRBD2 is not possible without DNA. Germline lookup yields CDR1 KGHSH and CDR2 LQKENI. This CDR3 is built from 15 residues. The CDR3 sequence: CASSPGASGWNGEYF. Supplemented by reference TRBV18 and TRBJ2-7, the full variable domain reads NAGVMQNPRHLVRRRGQEARLRCSPMKGHSHVYWYRQLPEEGLKFMVYLQKENIIDESGMPKERFSAEFPKEGPSILRIQQVVRGDSAAYFCASSPGASGWNGEYFGPGTRLTVT.

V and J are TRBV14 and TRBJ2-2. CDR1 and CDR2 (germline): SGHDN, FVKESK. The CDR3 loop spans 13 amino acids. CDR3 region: CASSQVVPGELFF.